Given below is one TCR beta chain in context. Its antigen is still unknown. Compared with germline, one end of the junction differs, possibly owing to a read error. The CDR3 totals 14 residues. Germline V lookup: CDR1 MNHNS, CDR2 SASEGT. The data originate from a study of glioma-infiltrating T cells. Amplification of TCR alpha and beta CDR3 regions from RNA used iRepertoire nested multiplex PCR. MiXCR was run by TCRdb on the multiplex PCR reads, yielding one entry per CDR3 protein. The sample has some 93,000 distinct CDR3 sequences, approximately 39% seen once. Notes on the study in general: Tissue and blood shared very few CDR3 sequences.

The sequence was obtained from a human donor with low-grade glioma or glioblastoma, undergoing nonglioma brain surgery, or in good health (not recorded which). The chain employs TRBV6-1 and TRBJ2-7; D is uncertain. Sequences were obtained from glioma tissue, nonneoplastic brain tissue, or PBMCs (not recorded which). CDR3 protein: CASSSATDPYVQYF. The CDR3 bases are TGTGCCAGCAGCTCGGCAACAGACCCCTACGTGCAGTACTTC.